The source of this T cell receptor beta chain is a study of shared clonotypes between healthy human individuals. The run depth of the assay was deep. TCRdb's copy holds only in-frame clones and misses some; the assay was immunoSEQ multiplex PCR. The data show roughly 500,000 clones, around 79% seen once. The donors, healthy adults who were HIV-negative, had experienced no recent acute infections or vaccinations. Each sample came from a Caucasian adult donor living in Nashville, Tennessee. The germline V and J ends were trimmed by 0 bases and 1 base, with 13 bases remaining between them. In germline, CDR1 is ENHRY, CDR2 SYGVKD. The CDR3 is made up of 16 amino acids.

The TCR comes from a woman aged 40 to 55 in good health. Some clones in this sample may be carry-over from other donors' samples. Sequencing was performed on PBMCs. This sequence joins TRBV10-3 and TRBJ2-7; no clear D. The CDR3 loop reads CAISESDSRKSYEQYF. The CDR3 nucleotides read TGTGCCATCAGTGAGTCCGACTCCCGGAAGTCCTACGAGCAGTACTTC.